This is a list of T cell receptor beta chains from one sample in a study of sequential checkpoint blockade in melanoma. Libraries were prepared by immunoSEQ multiplex PCR; TCRdb keeps only in-frame clonotypes and omits some of them. The sample records about 22,000 clones, less than 75% being singletons. This sample comprised CD8+ T cells sorted from blood (inferred from file names), obtained from a patient given nivolumab and ipilimumab in sequence. The receptors were gathered from a human donor with melanoma. CDR3s include the opening cysteine and the closing phenylalanine or tryptophan. A D gene is named only where the DNA matches it firmly. For some rows the clone size is stated as once, few or many, or as a class when expanded; others skip it.

J: TRBJ2-7
length: 12
size: -
V: TRBV12-5
D: -
CDR3: CASGFPQGGQYF
DNA: TGTGCTAGTGGTTTTCCCCAGGGGGGGCAGTACTTC

J: TRBJ2-7
length: 13
size: medium-sized
V: TRBV7-2
D: -
CDR3: CASSLDSAYEQYF
DNA: TGTGCCAGCAGCTTAGATTCCGCCTACGAGCAGTACTTC

J: TRBJ2-2
length: 17
size: -
V: TRBV4-2
D: TRBD2
CDR3: CASSQERLAGSTGELFF
DNA: TGTGCCAGCAGCCAAGAACGGCTAGCGGGGTCCACCGGGGAGCTGTTTTTT

J: TRBJ2-7
length: 15
size: -
V: TRBV10-3
D: -
CDR3: CAAREQGGYGYEQYF
DNA: TGTGCCGCCCGGGAACAAGGTGGCTACGGCTACGAGCAGTACTTC

J: TRBJ1-4
length: 12
size: -
V: TRBV5-4
D: -
CDR3: CASTGLNEKLFF
DNA: TGTGCCAGTACAGGTCTTAATGAAAAACTGTTTTTT

J: TRBJ2-3
length: 13
size: -
V: TRBV5-6
D: -
CDR3: CASSLELTDTQYF
DNA: TGTGCCAGCAGCTTGGAGCTCACAGATACGCAGTATTTT

J: TRBJ1-4
length: 17
size: -
V: TRBV7-8
D: TRBD1
CDR3: CASSTLGTVTTNEKLFF
DNA: TGTGCCAGCAGCACCCTTGGGACAGTAACAACTAATGAAAAACTGTTTTTT

J: TRBJ2-2
length: 16
size: -
V: TRBV7-9
D: -
CDR3: CASSLGRHGAAGELFF
DNA: TGTGCCAGCAGCTTAGGCCGACATGGGGCAGCCGGGGAGCTGTTTTTT

J: TRBJ2-3
length: 13
size: -
V: TRBV5-5
D: -
CDR3: CASSLDIADTQYF
DNA: TGTGCCAGCAGCTTGGACATCGCAGATACGCAGTATTTT

J: TRBJ1-5
length: 14
size: -
V: TRBV6-1
D: -
CDR3: CASSDIHSNQPQHF
DNA: TGTGCCAGCAGTGACATCCATAGCAATCAGCCCCAGCATTTT

J: TRBJ1-3
length: 16
size: -
V: TRBV11-2
D: -
CDR3: CASSSPLVSSGNTIYF
DNA: TGTGCCAGCAGCTCCCCCTTAGTTTCCTCTGGAAACACCATATATTTT

J: TRBJ1-4
length: 13
size: -
V: TRBV4-3
D: -
CDR3: CASSPREQEKLFF
DNA: TGCGCCAGCAGCCCCCGGGAGCAGGAAAAACTGTTTTTT

J: TRBJ2-3
length: 16
size: few
V: TRBV5-6
D: TRBD2
CDR3: CASSLWSSGAEDTQYF
DNA: TGTGCCAGCAGCTTGTGGAGTAGCGGGGCGGAAGATACGCAGTATTTT

J: TRBJ2-3
length: 14
size: -
V: TRBV7-2
D: -
CDR3: CASSFSRGGDTQYF
DNA: TGTGCCAGCAGCTTCTCCAGGGGTGGAGATACGCAGTATTTT

J: TRBJ1-2
length: 14
size: few
V: TRBV2
D: -
CDR3: CASSEARAGYGYTF
DNA: TGTGCCAGCAGTGAAGCGAGGGCTGGCTATGGCTACACCTTC

J: TRBJ2-3
length: 16
size: -
V: TRBV27
D: -
CDR3: CASSSLHSLGTDTQYF
DNA: TGTGCCAGCAGTTCCCTTCATAGCTTGGGCACAGATACGCAGTATTTT

J: TRBJ2-7
length: 14
size: -
V: TRBV9
D: -
CDR3: CASSVATGSNEQYF
DNA: TGTGCCAGCAGCGTAGCTACAGGTTCCAACGAGCAGTACTTC

J: TRBJ1-2
length: 12
size: -
V: TRBV28
D: -
CDR3: CASSGANYGYTF
DNA: TGTGCCAGCAGCGGTGCTAACTATGGCTACACCTTC

J: TRBJ1-1
length: 13
size: -
V: TRBV5-1
D: -
CDR3: CASSPGRSTEAFF
DNA: TGCGCCAGCAGCCCTGGGCGTTCGACTGAAGCTTTCTTT

J: TRBJ2-1
length: 15
size: -
V: TRBV9
D: TRBD2
CDR3: CASSVEAGYINEQFF
DNA: TGTGCCAGCAGCGTTGAAGCGGGGTATATCAATGAGCAGTTCTTC

J: TRBJ1-5
length: 15
size: -
V: TRBV6-5
D: -
CDR3: CASTGVGGYNQPQHF
DNA: TGTGCCAGCACCGGTGTGGGAGGGTACAATCAGCCCCAGCATTTT

J: TRBJ2-1
length: 15
size: -
V: TRBV9
D: TRBD2
CDR3: CASTHSSGGRNEQFF
DNA: TGTGCCAGCACCCACTCTAGCGGGGGTAGGAATGAGCAGTTCTTC

J: TRBJ2-1
length: 13
size: -
V: TRBV7-2
D: -
CDR3: CASSLGLYNEQFF
DNA: TGTGCCAGCAGCTTAGGACTCTACAATGAGCAGTTCTTC

J: TRBJ1-2
length: 17
size: medium-sized
V: TRBV19
D: TRBD1
CDR3: CASSIFQTGGSRYGYTF
DNA: TGTGCCAGTAGTATTTTTCAGACAGGGGGCTCGCGCTATGGCTACACCTTC

J: TRBJ2-3
length: 15
size: -
V: TRBV9
D: TRBD2
CDR3: CASSVGLAATDTQYF
DNA: TGTGCCAGCAGCGTAGGCCTAGCGGCAACAGATACGCAGTATTTT

J: TRBJ1-1
length: 13
size: -
V: TRBV6-5
D: -
CDR3: CASSEGEVTEAFF
DNA: TGTGCCAGCAGTGAAGGAGAGGTCACTGAAGCTTTCTTT

J: TRBJ2-7
length: 14
size: medium-sized
V: TRBV13
D: -
CDR3: CASSLTGTSYEQYF
DNA: TGTGCCAGCAGCTTAACAGGGACCTCCTACGAGCAGTACTTC

J: TRBJ1-1
length: 14
size: -
V: TRBV7-2
D: TRBD1
CDR3: CASSAWDRVAEAFF
DNA: TGTGCCAGCAGCGCCTGGGACAGGGTAGCCGAAGCTTTCTTT

J: TRBJ1-1
length: 15
size: -
V: TRBV28
D: -
CDR3: CASSFSYRANTEAFF
DNA: TGTGCCAGCAGTTTCTCCTACAGGGCTAACACTGAAGCTTTCTTT

J: TRBJ1-5
length: 15
size: -
V: TRBV6-5
D: TRBD1
CDR3: CASSPTGLGNQPQHF
DNA: TGTGCCAGCAGCCCGACAGGGCTGGGCAATCAGCCCCAGCATTTT

J: TRBJ2-2
length: 18
size: -
V: TRBV25-1
D: -
CDR3: CASSDSEIISQNTGELFF
DNA: TGTGCCAGCAGTGATTCCGAAATAATTTCACAGAACACCGGGGAGCTGTTTTTT